Listed below are T cell receptor beta chains from one sample, sequenced in a study of control samples from healthy donors and cancer patients. Libraries were prepared by immunoSEQ multiplex PCR; TCRdb keeps only in-frame clonotypes and omits some of them. This sample has some 410,000 clones, with 75% to 95% found just once. The sequencing sample was made of PBMCs. Receptors originate from a man between 35 and 55 years old with head and neck cancer. CDR3s include the opening cysteine and the closing phenylalanine or tryptophan. The D gene is left open where the match is weak. A row's size may be missing; if present it is once, few, many or a size class.

abundance | d_gene | j_gene | len | v_gene | CDR3aa | CDR3nt
NA | TRBD1 | TRBJ2-5 | 16 | TRBV6-2/TRBV6-3 | CASSYPPGQGWGTQYF | TGTGCCAGCAGTTACCCACCCGGACAGGGATGGGGGACCCAGTACTTC
few | NA | TRBJ1-6 | 15 | TRBV7-9 | CASSLGGRVNSPLHF | TGTGCCAGCAGCTTAGGGGGCAGGGTGAATTCACCCCTCCACTTT
NA | NA | TRBJ2-3 | 12 | TRBV7-2 | CASKSGTDTQYF | TGTGCCAGCAAGTCCGGCACAGATACGCAGTATTTT
NA | NA | TRBJ1-1 | 13 | TRBV5-6 | CASSPGQNTEAFF | TGTGCCAGCAGCCCCGGACAAAACACTGAAGCTTTCTTT
NA | NA | TRBJ1-1 | 14 | TRBV18 | CASSPQSGYTEAFF | TGTGCCAGCTCACCACAGAGCGGTTACACTGAAGCTTTCTTT
NA | NA | TRBJ1-1 | 13 | TRBV6-6 | CASSWDPGTEAFF | TGTGCCAGCAGTTGGGACCCCGGCACTGAAGCTTTCTTT
NA | NA | TRBJ1-5 | 16 | TRBV19 | CASSISGTAFYQPQHF | TGTGCCAGTAGTATAAGCGGGACCGCTTTTTATCAGCCCCAGCATTTT
NA | NA | TRBJ1-1 | 15 | TRBV6-6 | CASSHRDNLNTEAFF | TGTGCCAGCAGCCACCGGGACAACCTGAACACTGAAGCTTTCTTT
NA | TRBD2 | TRBJ2-3 | 11 | TRBV7-7 | CASSQGGTQYF | TGTGCTAGCAGCCAGGGAGGGACGCAGTATTTT
NA | TRBD1 | TRBJ1-1 | 14 | TRBV7-9 | CASSLVDRVTEAFF | TGTGCCAGCAGCTTAGTTGACAGGGTCACTGAAGCTTTCTTT
NA | TRBD1 | TRBJ1-1 | 17 | TRBV7-3 | CASSLVGQGGMNTEAFF | TGTGCCAGCAGCTTAGTGGGACAGGGGGGTATGAACACTGAAGCTTTCTTT
NA | NA | TRBJ1-5 | 15 | TRBV29-1 | CSVEPGPNSNQPQHF | TGCAGCGTTGAACCGGGTCCTAATAGCAATCAGCCCCAGCATTTT
NA | NA | TRBJ2-1 | 16 | TRBV19 | CASSMGGRGAYNEQFF | TGTGCCAGTAGTATGGGAGGCAGGGGGGCTTACAATGAGCAGTTCTTC
NA | NA | TRBJ1-1 | 16 | TRBV29-1 | CSVMGRGGSGNTEAFF | TGCAGCGTAATGGGACGGGGCGGGAGCGGGAACACTGAAGCTTTCTTT
NA | NA | TRBJ1-5 | 13 | TRBV6-5 | CASSKGPNQPQHF | TGTGCCAGCAGTAAGGGTCCTAATCAGCCCCAGCATTTT
once | TRBD1 | TRBJ1-2 | 15 | TRBV6-5 | CASRPSQGQIYGYTF | TGTGCCAGCAGACCAAGCCAGGGACAGATCTATGGCTACACCTTC